The rows below give T cell receptor beta chains drawn from one sample of a study of T cells in Graves' hyperthyroidism and ophthalmopathy. TCRdb analysed the multiplex PCR reads with MiXCR anew, one entry per CDR3 protein. The table shows fewer than 750,000 distinct CDR3 sequences, with 46% occurring only once. The sequencing sample was made of peripheral blood or thyroid tissue (not recorded which). The receptors originated from a woman between 18 and 29 years old with Graves' hyperthyroidism. CDR3s include the opening cysteine and the closing phenylalanine or tryptophan.

V: TRBV2
J: TRBJ1-2
CDR3: CARGGQPYGYTF

V: TRBV7-8
J: TRBJ2-1
CDR3: CASSDREVHEQFF

V: TRBV7-2
J: TRBJ2-7
CDR3: CASSGGLRDREQYF

V: TRBV18
J: TRBJ2-2
CDR3: CASSPSQINTGELFF

V: TRBV7-2
J: TRBJ1-2
CDR3: CASSLGHMGYGYTF

V: TRBV7-9
J: TRBJ1-4
CDR3: CASSQSQARNEKLFF

V: TRBV7-9
J: TRBJ1-6
CDR3: CASSLVGTGRNSPLHF

V: TRBV5-1
J: TRBJ2-7
CDR3: CASSLTSGAPEQYF

V: TRBV5-1
J: TRBJ2-5
CDR3: CASSHQESQYF

V: TRBV20-1
J: TRBJ1-3
CDR3: CSATKDGHGNTIYF

V: TRBV10-3
J: TRBJ1-2
CDR3: CAISEGQGYTF

V: TRBV2
J: TRBJ1-5
CDR3: CARGDMYQPQHF

V: TRBV20-1
J: TRBJ2-7
CDR3: CSASSEAETYEQYF

V: TRBV20-1
J: TRBJ1-6
CDR3: CSASEGGNSPLHF

V: TRBV6-1
J: TRBJ2-7
CDR3: CASSEDLGAGQGGDYEQYF

V: TRBV29-1
J: TRBJ2-5
CDR3: CSVESPSQETQYF

V: TRBV2
J: TRBJ2-7
CDR3: CASSEVAGGTGEQYF

V: TRBV24-1
J: TRBJ2-7
CDR3: CATSDSRGGYEQYF

V: TRBV4-2
J: TRBJ2-1
CDR3: CASSLEVSSVYNEQFF

V: TRBV12-3/TRBV12-4
J: TRBJ1-1
CDR3: CASSFRRGITEAFF

V: TRBV5-1
J: TRBJ2-2
CDR3: CASRLAGVTGELFF

V: TRBV6-4
J: TRBJ2-5
CDR3: CASSSSYRIQETQYF

V: TRBV19
J: TRBJ2-2
CDR3: CASMPGRNTGELFF

V: TRBV24-1
J: TRBJ1-6
CDR3: CATSDSSSPLHF